These T cell receptor beta chains were read from a single sample in a study of control samples from healthy donors and cancer patients. Produced via immunoSEQ multiplex PCR; TCRdb's table is partial and in-frame only. The table has 150,000 to 200,000 clones, 75% to 95% seen once. Sequencing used blood. The receptors originated from a woman aged 25 to 39 in good health. The CDR3 runs from the conserved cysteine through the conserved F or W. The order of the fields is D gene, J gene, V gene, clone size, CDR3 DNA, CDR3 protein. A D gene is named only where the DNA matches it firmly. For some rows the clone size is stated as once, few or many, or as a class when expanded; others skip it.

>.|TRBJ1-1|TRBV2|.
TGTGCCAGCAGTGTCACGGGGGGCCACACTGAAGCTTTCTTT
CASSVTGGHTEAFF
>TRBD1|TRBJ1-6|TRBV9|.
TGTGCCAGCAGCCCGGACAGGGGCTATAATTCACCCCTCCACTTT
CASSPDRGYNSPLHF
>TRBD1|TRBJ1-2|TRBV6-5|.
TGTGCCAGCACCGGGACAGGGCCCGTTAACTATGGCTACACCTTC
CASTGTGPVNYGYTF
>TRBD1|TRBJ1-5|TRBV27|.
TGTGCCAGCAGGGGACAGGGAAACATTCAGCCCCAGCATTTT
CASRGQGNIQPQHF
>.|TRBJ1-5|TRBV28|.
TGTGCCAGCAGTCCCCCGGGGCGGCAGCCCCAGCATTTT
CASSPPGRQPQHF
>.|TRBJ1-2|TRBV9|.
TGTGCCAGCAGCGGGGGGGACTATGGCTACACCTTC
CASSGGDYGYTF
>TRBD2|TRBJ2-3|TRBV27|.
TGTGCCAGCAGTTCCCCGGGACTAGCGGGGACCACAGATACGCAGTATTTT
CASSSPGLAGTTDTQYF
>.|TRBJ1-1|TRBV11-2|.
TGTGCCAGCAGCTTAGATAGGAACACTGAAGCTTTCTTT
CASSLDRNTEAFF
>TRBD2|TRBJ2-5|TRBV9|.
TGTGCCAGCAGCGCCGGACTAGCGGGGCTTGAGACCCAGTACTTC
CASSAGLAGLETQYF
>.|TRBJ1-4|TRBV6-6|few
TGTGCCAGCAGTTACGGGGACTATGCAACTAATGAAAAACTGTTTTTT
CASSYGDYATNEKLFF
>TRBD1|TRBJ2-2|TRBV28|.
TGTGCCAGCAGCCCTCCAGGGGGCCCCACCGGGGAGCTGTTTTTT
CASSPPGGPTGELFF
>TRBD1|TRBJ1-4|TRBV7-9|.
TGTGCCAGCAGCGGAAGGGGGACAGGGTACGAAAAACTGTTTTTT
CASSGRGTGYEKLFF
>.|TRBJ2-5|TRBV6-5|.
TGTGCCAGCAGTCGGCTGCAAAAAGAGACCCAGTACTTC
CASSRLQKETQYF
>.|TRBJ1-1|TRBV7-9|.
TGTGCCAGCAGCAGGGGCGGAACTGAAGCTTTCTTT
CASSRGGTEAFF
>.|TRBJ1-2|TRBV18|.
TGTGCCAGCTCACCCCCAGGGGATCACTATGGCTACACCTTC
CASSPPGDHYGYTF
>.|TRBJ2-2|TRBV16|many
TGTGCCAGCAGCCAAAACAGGGTCGGCGGGGAGCTGTTTTTT
CASSQNRVGGELFF
>TRBD2|TRBJ2-2|TRBV11-2|.
TGTGCCAGCAGCCCCCTGAGCGGGAGGTTCACCGGGGAGCTGTTTTTT
CASSPLSGRFTGELFF
>.|TRBJ2-2|TRBV28|.
TGTGCCAGCACTTCGAACACCGGGGAGCTGTTTTTT
CASTSNTGELFF
>TRBD2|TRBJ2-3|TRBV24-1|.
TGTGCCACCAGTGATTTGCGCGGGGGTACGCAGTATTTT
CATSDLRGGTQYF
>.|TRBJ1-2|TRBV5-4|.
TGTGCCAGCAGCTTGGCTTACGGGATGGAGGGCTACACCTTC
CASSLAYGMEGYTF
>.|TRBJ1-2|TRBV5-1|.
TGCGCCAGCAGCTTGGCCGGTGGTGGCTACACCTTC
CASSLAGGGYTF
>.|TRBJ2-3|TRBV29-1|.
TGCAGCGTTGGACTCGACAGAGATACGCAGTATTTT
CSVGLDRDTQYF
>.|TRBJ1-2|TRBV27|.
TGTGCCAGCAGTTTAGGCGGGGGTCTCGCTAACTATGGCTACACCTTC
CASSLGGGLANYGYTF
>TRBD2|TRBJ2-3|TRBV19|.
TGTGCCAGTAGTGAGAGAGCGGGAGCTAGCACAGATACGCAGTATTTT
CASSERAGASTDTQYF
>TRBD2|TRBJ2-5|TRBV7-8|.
TGTGCCAGCAGCTCCGGACTAGCGGGGGGCTATTACCAAGAGACCCAGTACTTC
CASSSGLAGGYYQETQYF
>.|TRBJ1-3|TRBV28|.
TGTGCCAGCAGTTTATGGACAAGCTCTGGAAACACCATATATTTT
CASSLWTSSGNTIYF
>TRBD1|TRBJ2-7|TRBV18|.
TGTGCCAGCTCACCACCAGGACAGGGCTCCTACGAGCAGTACTTC
CASSPPGQGSYEQYF
>TRBD2|TRBJ2-1|TRBV7-7|.
TGTGCTAGCAGCTTAGCGGGGCAGTCCTACAATGAGCAGTTCTTC
CASSLAGQSYNEQFF
>.|TRBJ2-3|TRBV15|once
TGTGCCACCAGCAGAGACCGGGGGCCAGATACGCAGTATTTT
CATSRDRGPDTQYF
>.|TRBJ1-4|TRBV19|few
TGTGCCAGTACCACCGAGGGACATCATAATGAAAAACTGTTTTTT
CASTTEGHHNEKLFF
>.|TRBJ1-1|TRBV7-6|.
TGTGCCAGCAGCTTACGGGGGGGGTTGGACACTGAAGCTTTCTTT
CASSLRGGLDTEAFF
>.|TRBJ1-5|TRBV5-1|once
TGCGCCAGCAGCTTCGGGGGGAATCAGCCCCAGCATTTT
CASSFGGNQPQHF
>TRBD2|TRBJ2-5|TRBV12-3/TRBV12-4|once
TGTGCCAGCAGCCAAGGGACTAGAGAGACCCAGTACTTC
CASSQGTRETQYF
>.|TRBJ1-5|TRBV12-3/TRBV12-4|.
TGTGCCAGCAGTTTCGGAAATCAGCCCCAGCATTTT
CASSFGNQPQHF
>TRBD2|TRBJ2-1|TRBV18|.
TGTGCCAGCTCCGAACTAGCGGGTAATGAGCAGTTCTTC
CASSELAGNEQFF
>TRBD1|TRBJ1-1|TRBV27|.
TGTGCCAGCAGTTTCCGGACAGGGAACACTGAAGCTTTCTTT
CASSFRTGNTEAFF
>TRBD1|TRBJ2-1|TRBV6-4|few
TGTGCCAGCAGTGACGGGACAGGGGGGAATGAGCAGTTCTTC
CASSDGTGGNEQFF
>TRBD1|TRBJ1-5|TRBV6-4|.
TGTGCCAGCAGTGAGACAGGGGATGGCAATCAGCCCCAGCATTTT
CASSETGDGNQPQHF
>.|TRBJ1-1|TRBV28|.
TGTGCCAGCACCTCGGACGGAATGAACACTGAAGCTTTCTTT
CASTSDGMNTEAFF
>.|TRBJ2-5|TRBV15|.
TGTGCCACCAGCAGAGATAAGTACCAAGAGACCCAGTACTTC
CATSRDKYQETQYF
>.|TRBJ1-5|TRBV2|.
TGTGCCAGCGGGGGGAGGGATAGCAATCAGCCCCAGCATTTT
CASGGRDSNQPQHF
>.|TRBJ2-7|TRBV6-5|.
TGTGCCAGCAGTTATCCCGACAGCTACGAGCAGTACTTC
CASSYPDSYEQYF
>.|TRBJ2-7|TRBV12-3/TRBV12-4|.
TGTGCCAGCAGTTTGGACTACCCCTACGAGCAGTACTTC
CASSLDYPYEQYF
>TRBD1|TRBJ2-1|TRBV19|.
TGTGCCACCAAAACCGGGACAGGGGGCAGTGAGCAGTTCTTC
CATKTGTGGSEQFF
>.|TRBJ1-2|TRBV6-6|.
TGTGCCAGCAGTTACTCGTCGACCCCGTATGGCTACACCTTC
CASSYSSTPYGYTF
>.|TRBJ1-1|TRBV7-3|.
TGTGCCAGCAGCTTAACCCCAGGGGCGAAAGCTTTCTTT
CASSLTPGAKAFF
>TRBD2|TRBJ2-1|TRBV5-6|.
TGTGCCAGCAGCGATCCGGGACTAGAATACAATGAGCAGTTCTTC
CASSDPGLEYNEQFF